These 16 T cell receptor beta chains originate from one sample sequenced in a study of cytomegalovirus exposure and HLA in healthy donors. Here immunoSEQ multiplex PCR was the method, and the copy in TCRdb shows in-frame clones only, minus some. The sample consists of 110,000 to 150,000 clones, roughly 86% of them appearing once. The sample was PBMCs. These receptors originate from a woman aged 25-40 years in good health and CMV-seronegative.

J is TRBJ2-3 and V is TRBV9; 9 nucleotides line up with TRBD2. V lost 0 bases to trimming and J lost 8 bases; unmatched junction nucleotides: 4. Looked up from germline, CDR1 is SGDLS and CDR2 is YYNGEE. There are 14 residues in the CDR3. For the CDR3, the DNA is TGTGCCAGCAGCGTAGGGACTAGCGTTGGTACGCAGTATTTT. Protein product: CASSVGTSVGTQYF.

The chain is built from TRBV5-4 and TRBJ2-5; 7 nucleotides line up with TRBD2. From germline, CDR1 is SGHNT and CDR2 YYREEE (reference sequence). The CDR3 spans 15 residues. Trimming removed 5 bases from V and 2 bases from J; junction bases left unmatched: 9. DNA for the CDR3: TGTGCCAGCAGTGGCGGCGGGGGTCAACAAGAGACCCAGTACTTC. This translates into CASSGGGGQQETQYF.

The chain couples TRBV10-2 to TRBJ2-2, with D perhaps TRBD1 or TRBD2 (5 bases each). The CDR3 totals 14 residues. Trimming cost V 6 bases and J 1 base, with 9 bases left between them. The germline V gene encodes CDR1 WSHSY and CDR2 SAAADI. The CDR3 DNA reads TGCGCCAGCAGGGAGAGGGGGAACACCGGGGAGCTGTTTTTT. It specifies CASRERGNTGELFF.

The chain joins TRBV18 to TRBJ2-1; 14 bases agree with TRBD2. The V and J ends lost 2 bases and 0 bases, in that order; junction bases with no gene match: 3. The CDR3 runs to 18 residues. Germline assignment: CDR1 KGHSH and CDR2 LQKENI. CDR3: CASSPGTSGGRSYNEQFF. The CDR3 DNA sequence: TGTGCCAGCTCACCAGGGACTAGCGGGGGCCGCTCCTACAATGAGCAGTTCTTC.

A single count supports this clone. The chain carries TRBV7-2 and TRBJ2-7; D not resolved. The V gene lost 2 bases and the J gene lost 2 bases, with 19 bases spanning the gap. The CDR3 runs 17 residues. The germline V gene encodes CDR1 SGHTA and CDR2 FQGNSA. The CDR3 DNA reads as TGTGCCAGCAGCTTATTGTCAGTTTGGCGCGGAGCCTACGAGCAGTACTTC. Its translation: CASSLLSVWRGAYEQYF.

V usage is TRBV18 and J usage is TRBJ1-3, with D perhaps matching TRBD1 (5 bases). Trimming shortened V by 2 bases and J by 0 bases, and 11 bases separated the two germline ends. The CDR3 runs to 16 residues. Germline CDR1 KGHSH, CDR2 LQKENI. The CDR3 DNA follows: TGTGCCAGCTCACCAATGTCGGGGGTCTCTGGAAACACCATATATTTT. Protein product: CASSPMSGVSGNTIYF.

The chain joins TRBV4-2 to TRBJ2-1, with D tentatively TRBD2 (6 bases). CDR3 length: 16 amino acids. Trimming took off 4 bases at V and 10 bases at J, with 23 bases between the two ends. Per germline, CDR1 LGHNA and CDR2 YNFKEQ. The CDR3 is CASSLKASAGRGEQFF. Written as DNA, the CDR3 is TGTGCCAGCAGCCTCAAGGCCAGCGCGGGACGAGGGGAGCAGTTCTTC.

The chain is built from TRBV27 and TRBJ1-1; the match to TRBD1 covers 10 bases. CDR1 is MNHEY, CDR2 SMNVEV, per germline (reference sequence). V lost 7 bases to trimming and J lost 10 bases; unmatched junction nucleotides: 9. The CDR3 has 13 amino acids. CDR3 residues: CASTTPGQGIAFF. The DNA of the CDR3 is TGTGCCAGCACTACGCCGGGACAGGGGATAGCTTTCTTT.

The gene calls are TRBV28 and TRBJ2-3; tentative D call: TRBD2 (5 bases). Per the germline V gene, CDR1 is MDHEN and CDR2 is SYDVKM. The CDR3 loop spans 15 amino acids. V lost 2 bases and J 3 bases, leaving 12 bases between the germline ends. The CDR3 DNA reads TGTGCCAGCAGTTTACTGGCACCGGGGACAGATACGCAGTATTTT. It is translated as CASSLLAPGTDTQYF.

V is TRBV7-9 and J is TRBJ1-1, with D hard to call. V shed 1 base and J shed 0 bases, with 6 bases lying between them. CDR3 size: 14 residues. Germline V gene lookup returns CDR1 SEHNR and CDR2 FQNEAQ (reference sequence). CDR3 DNA sequence: TGTGCCAGCAGCTTAGGAGACATGAACACTGAAGCTTTCTTT. It translates to CASSLGDMNTEAFF.

This rearrangement joins TRBV5-4 to TRBJ2-5; tentative D call: TRBD1 (5 bases). CDR1 SGHNT and CDR2 YYREEE come from the germline V gene (reference sequence). This CDR3 has 13 residues. Deletions cut 0 bases from V and 4 bases from J, with 7 bases between. CDR3 loop: CASSLDRPETQYF. The CDR3 coding sequence is TGTGCCAGCAGCTTGGACAGGCCAGAGACCCAGTACTTC.

This chain links TRBV10-1 with TRBJ2-3; no clear D gene. The CDR3 is 12 residues long. V lost 4 bases and J 7 bases, leaving 9 bases between the germline ends. CDR1 and CDR2 (germline): WNHNN, SYGVQD (reference sequence). The CDR3 DNA reads as TGCGCCAGCAGTGGGAGTGCACATACGCAGTATTTT. The encoded protein is CASSGSAHTQYF.

The rearrangement joins TRBV27 to TRBJ1-1; D is unresolved. Trimming stripped 5 bases from V and 11 bases from J, with 15 bases between. Germline V gives CDR1 MNHEY, CDR2 SMNVEV (reference sequence). CDR3 length equals 12 residues. CDR3 coding DNA: TGTGCCAGCAGTACTCCTCGTGGAGAGGCTTTCTTT. Its translation: CASSTPRGEAFF.

This clone occurred once. The gene calls are TRBV27 and TRBJ2-7, with 8 bases that match TRBD1. V lost 4 bases, J lost 5 bases, and 13 bases stayed unmatched. Germline V gene lookup returns CDR1 MNHEY and CDR2 SMNVEV (reference sequence). CDR3 size: 16 residues. Here the CDR3 DNA reads TGTGCCAGCAGTTCTATTGGGACAGGTAGCACGCACGAGCAGTACTTC. It specifies CASSSIGTGSTHEQYF.

The chain combines TRBV13 with TRBJ2-5; 7 nucleotides agree with TRBD1. With V trimmed by 0 bases and J by 2 bases, 9 bases remained unmatched. The CDR3 runs to 17 residues. CDR1 is PRHDT, CDR2 FYEKMQ, per germline (reference sequence). The CDR3 nucleotides read TGTGCCAGCAGCTTAGGAATGTGGACAGGCGAGCAAGAGACCCAGTACTTC. Translated, it gives CASSLGMWTGEQETQYF.

The gene calls are TRBV9 and TRBJ1-6, with D tentatively TRBD1 (6 bases). Trimming cost V 0 bases and J 14 bases, with 15 bases left between them. The germline V gene encodes CDR1 SGDLS and CDR2 YYNGEE. This CDR3 has 14 amino acids. The CDR3 DNA sequence: TGTGCCAGCAGCGTAGGGGTCACCTCAGGGGCCCTCCACTTT. As protein: CASSVGVTSGALHF.